One and the same sample provided the 15 T cell receptor beta chains below, sequenced in a study of T cell responses to AZD1222 COVID-19 vaccine. Only in-frame clones appear in the TCRdb table, and some are missing; sequencing was by immunoSEQ multiplex PCR. The table includes around 73,000 clones, roughly nine tenths detected once. The material was peripheral blood, obtained 28 days after the second AZD1222 dose. The origin of the receptors is an adult who received the AZD1222 COVID-19 vaccine.

V is TRBV5-1 and J is TRBJ2-7; tentative D call: TRBD1 (5 bases). The CDR3 contains 12 residues. Trimming cost V 0 bases and J 6 bases, with 7 bases left between them. Per germline, CDR1 SGHRS and CDR2 YFSETQ. In nucleotides, the CDR3 is TGCGCCAGCAGCTTGGAAGGGGTCGAGCAGTACTTC. Encoded protein: CASSLEGVEQYF.

This clone showed up just a few times. V and J are TRBV29-1 and TRBJ2-4; tentatively, D is TRBD2 (6 bases). The CDR3 has 15 residues. CDR1 is SQVTM, CDR2 ANQGSEA, per germline. V lost 6 bases and J 0 bases, leaving 15 bases between the germline ends. In DNA form, the CDR3 reads TGCAGCGTCGCCCGGGACTCCTTAGCCAAAAACATTCAGTACTTC. Translating it yields CSVARDSLAKNIQYF.

V and J are TRBV7-9 and TRBJ1-3; D not certain. Trimming removed 0 bases from V and 4 bases from J, with 13 bases in between. The germline CDR1 and CDR2 sequences are SEHNR and FQNEAQ (reference sequence). The CDR3 has 16 amino acids. The CDR3 nucleotides read TGTGCCAGCAGCTTAGCGTTTATGTCGCCCGGAAACACCATATATTTT. This gives the protein CASSLAFMSPGNTIYF.

This chain links TRBV5-1 with TRBJ2-2; possible D gene TRBD1, 5 bases. V lost 2 bases, J lost 3 bases, and 5 bases lay in between. The length of the CDR3 is 13 residues. Germline V CDR1 and CDR2: SGHRS, YFSETQ. CDR3 sequence reads: CASSLQDTGELFF. The CDR3 nucleotides are TGCGCCAGCAGCTTACAGGACACCGGGGAGCTGTTTTTT.

V and J are TRBV5-1 and TRBJ1-5, with a possible D match to TRBD1 (5 bases). The CDR3 loop spans 15 amino acids. Germline V lookup: CDR1 SGHRS, CDR2 YFSETQ. Trimming took 3 bases from V and 0 from J, leaving 10 bases between them. CDR3 loop: CASSSGDFSNQPQHF. CDR3 nucleotide sequence: TGCGCCAGCAGCTCGGGGGACTTTAGCAATCAGCCCCAGCATTTT.

V and J are TRBV19 and TRBJ1-5; 9 nucleotides align to TRBD1. Germline CDR1 LNHDA, CDR2 SQIVND (reference sequence). The CDR3 extends over 19 amino acids. The V and J ends lost 5 bases and 3 bases, in that order; junction bases with no gene match: 17. CDR3 sequence reads: CASSPRDRVGVTANQPQHF. For the CDR3, the DNA is TGTGCCAGTAGTCCACGGGACAGGGTGGGGGTTACGGCCAATCAGCCCCAGCATTTT. The full variable domain, completed using reference TRBV19 and TRBJ1-5, is DGGITQSPKYLFRKEGQNVTLSCEQNLNHDAMYWYRQDPGQGLRLIYYSQIVNDFQKGDIAEGYSVSREKKESFPLTVTSAQKNPTAFYLCASSPRDRVGVTANQPQHFGDGTRLSIL.

The chain has TRBV11-1 and TRBJ1-1, with D perhaps matching TRBD1 (6 bases). The V end was cut by 3 bases, the J end by 1 base, with 9 bases between. CDR3 size: 14 residues. CDR1 is SGHAT, CDR2 FQDESV, per germline (reference sequence). This chain's CDR3 is CASSFQGTNTEAFF. As DNA, the CDR3 is TGTGCCAGCAGCTTTCAGGGGACGAACACTGAAGCTTTCTTT.

The chain employs TRBV18 and TRBJ2-3, with D perhaps TRBD1 (7 bases). The germline V gene encodes CDR1 KGHSH and CDR2 LQKENI. The CDR3 extends over 15 amino acids. V lost 3 bases and J 3 bases, leaving 13 bases between the germline ends. CDR3 residues: CASSPLQGRTDTQYF. CDR3 sequence (DNA): TGTGCCAGCTCACCCCTACAGGGGAGGACAGATACGCAGTATTTT.

This chain uses TRBV7-9 with TRBJ1-4; D gene uncertain. The germline V gene encodes CDR1 SEHNR and CDR2 FQNEAQ (reference sequence). CDR3 length: 13 amino acids. Trimming left V 0 bases short and J 6 bases short, with 5 bases between. The CDR3 here is CASSLAADEKLFF. CDR3 sequence (DNA): TGTGCCAGCAGCTTAGCGGCGGATGAAAAACTGTTTTTT.

J is TRBJ2-7 and V is TRBV19, with D possibly being TRBD1 (6 bases). The CDR3 covers 12 residues. Germline-derived CDR1 and CDR2 are LNHDA and SQIVND (reference sequence). Trimming took 5 bases from V and 3 from J, leaving 8 bases between them. This CDR3 is CASSQGFYEQYF. CDR3 nucleotide sequence: TGTGCCAGTAGTCAGGGGTTCTACGAGCAGTACTTC.

The chain couples TRBV7-3 to TRBJ2-2; D call uncertain. V lost 2 bases and J lost 4, with 8 bases in between. The germline V gene has CDR1 SGHTA and CDR2 FQGTGA. This CDR3 has 14 residues. The CDR3 bases are TGTGCCAGCAGCTTAGGTCCAGTCACCGGGGAGCTGTTTTTT. Translation gives CASSLGPVTGELFF.

This chain connects TRBV29-1 to TRBJ2-7; 7 nucleotides match TRBD1. Germline-derived CDR1 and CDR2 are SQVTM and ANQGSEA. This CDR3 comprises 12 residues. V gave up 6 bases and J gave up 5 bases; unmatched junction bases: 7. The DNA of the CDR3 is TGCAGCGTGGAGACAGGGATAGACGAGCAGTACTTC. It encodes CSVETGIDEQYF.

A word on this clone: This same CDR3 is encoded by further DNA sequences in the sample. The chain is built from TRBV18 and TRBJ1-2; TRBD1 might be the D (5 bases). With 6 bases removed from V and 4 bases from J, the gap between germline ends came to 9 bases. Germline-derived CDR1 and CDR2 are KGHSH and LQKENI. CDR3 length: 12 residues. The CDR3 DNA reads TGTGCCAGCTCTCCCGACAGCTATGGCTACACCTTC. This codes for CASSPDSYGYTF.

This clone turned up a few times. The chain combines TRBV7-9 with TRBJ2-1, with D possibly being TRBD1 (6 bases). In germline, CDR1 is SEHNR, CDR2 FQNEAQ (reference sequence). There are 15 residues in the CDR3. Deletions cut 2 bases from V and 6 bases from J, with 14 bases between. The CDR3 bases are TGTGCCAGCAGCTTACGTACAGGGTTTCGCAATGAGCAGTTCTTC. Translation: CASSLRTGFRNEQFF.

Written as DNA, the CDR3 is TGTGCCAGCAGTGAGCGGGGGGCGGTTGTGGAAAAACTGTTTTTT. Translating it yields CASSERGAVVEKLFF. This chain joins TRBV2 and TRBJ1-4; tentative D call: TRBD1 (6 bases). CDR3 length equals 15 residues. Trimming left V 3 bases short and J 8 bases short, with 16 bases between. CDR1 and CDR2 (germline): SNHLY, FYNNEI. Full variable domain (missing parts from reference TRBV2 and TRBJ1-4): EPEVTQTPSHQVTQMGQEVILRCVPISNHLYFYWYRQILGQKVEFLVSFYNNEISEKSEIFDDQFSVERPDGSNFTLKIRSTKLEDSAMYFCASSERGAVVEKLFFGSGTQLSVL.